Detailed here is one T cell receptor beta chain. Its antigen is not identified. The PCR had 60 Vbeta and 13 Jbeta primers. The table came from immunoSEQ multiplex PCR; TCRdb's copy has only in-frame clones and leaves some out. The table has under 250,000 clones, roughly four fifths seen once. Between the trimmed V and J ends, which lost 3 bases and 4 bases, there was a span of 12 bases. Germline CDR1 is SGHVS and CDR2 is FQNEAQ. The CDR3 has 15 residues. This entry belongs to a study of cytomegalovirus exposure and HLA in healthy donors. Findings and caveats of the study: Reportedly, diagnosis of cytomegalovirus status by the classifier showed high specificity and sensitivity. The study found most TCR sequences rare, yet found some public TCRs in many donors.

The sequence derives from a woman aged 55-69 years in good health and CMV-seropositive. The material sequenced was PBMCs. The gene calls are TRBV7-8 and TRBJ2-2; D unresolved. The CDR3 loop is CASSFANSPTGELFF. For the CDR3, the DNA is TGTGCCAGCAGCTTCGCAAACAGCCCCACCGGGGAGCTGTTTTTT.